This T cell receptor (beta chain) comes out of a study of blood T cell repertoires in COVID-19. Study-wide context: COVID-19 samples collected from the United States, Italy and Spain covered acute and convalescent phases. T cells, B-cell-depleted T cells, or PBMCs provided the cDNA or gDNA that served as material.

As processed by the authors: Scientists estimated how many nucleated cells there were by amplifying reference gene primers. Profiled with immunoSEQ multiplex PCR; TCRdb holds only in-frame clones, not every one. V and J calls and clone size are copied from that table; D and trimming were computed from the DNA. Of 97,000 or so clones listed, 75% to 85% were seen once; the top ten hold 4.1%. Germline V gene data show CDR1 as MNHEY and CDR2 as SMNVEV (reference sequence). The CDR3 spans 13 residues. J was trimmed by 5 bases and V by 6 bases; bases with no gene match: 5. Sample: peripheral blood. V usage is TRBV27 and J usage is TRBJ2-5, with 8 bases lining up with TRBD2. This TCR was recovered from a man in his 60s with acute or convalescent COVID-19. The DNA for the CDR3 is TGTGCCAGCAGGACCGGCGGGAGGGAGACCCAGTACTTC. Residues: CASRTGGRETQYF.